This TCR beta chain came from a study of T cell responses to AZD1222 COVID-19 vaccine (dated by TCRdb to the early 2020s). Notes on the research overall: A total of about 240 trial participants underwent TCR sequencing, of whom around 200 received two doses of AZD1222 and some 26 received two doses of the MenACWY control vaccine. Enrollment into the trials was organized by age into subgroups of 18-55, 56-69 and 70-plus years, and those subgroups contained approximately 150, 30 and 60 TCR-sequenced participants, respectively. Results the study describes overall, beyond this receptor: The 56-69-year group was small, and its depth increase did not reach significance, likely because of low power. Participants were mostly white British and included more females than males, and it was suggested by the authors that clonal diversity may have been underestimated. The vaccine-associated CD4 TCRs covered the entire spike protein, and the dominant responses fell in regions 160-218 and 743-854. After two AZD1222 doses, both the breadth and the depth of spike-specific TCRs were significantly higher than at day 0 and than in MenACWY recipients. Conclusions about previously exposed vaccinees are limited because only a handful of AZD1222 recipients were SARS-CoV-2 seropositive at baseline. Epitopes outside the regions mutated in the B.1.351 and B.1.1.7 variants were reportedly recognized by nearly half of the unique spike-specific TCRs. Because no day 14 peak-response samples were available, the repertoires could be characterized only after the peak T cell response.

A remark on this clone: Its recognized antigen is unknown. No quality values exist for individual bases; no much larger clone is one base distant.

Germline trimming amounts to 4 bases on V and 2 bases on J, with 4 as the count of junction bases outside the gene matches. CDR1 SEHNR and CDR2 FQNEAQ are derived from the germline V gene (reference sequence). The CDR3 covers 14 residues, taking in both the cysteine and the phenylalanine. Just the 42-base CDR3 DNA is kept, in frame starting at base 1. This sample's time point label indicates: about 28 days (+/-7) after the second vaccine dose. AZD1222 recipients whose second dose came at about 4 weeks and those whose second dose came at about 12 weeks were combined into one group, since spike-specific TCR depth and breadth did not differ between the two schedules. Samples from vaccinated people were obtained from the UK trials COV001 and COV002, which included a single-blind randomized controlled phase 2/3 trial of AZD1222 (ChAdOx1 nCoV-19) in healthy adults. For TCRbeta chain sequencing, PBMC samples from trial participants were taken at day 0 and at day 28 after the second dose.

The CDR3 regions of human TCRbeta chains were analyzed by immunosequencing. Concerning the study's data processing: Repertoire TCRs were checked for matches against a reference library of SARS-CoV-2-specific TCRs that had been generated using the MIRA antigen-specificity platform. Breadth was defined as the fraction of unique TCRs that were SARS-CoV-2-associated, and depth was defined as the fraction of total T cells that were SARS-CoV-2-associated. Using the MIRA data, each spike-specific TCR was mapped to the spike region that the TCR reacts to and placed in a CD4 or CD8 class. Log10-transformed breadth and depth values were compared by one-way ANOVA with Sidak's multiple comparisons tests. TCRdb holds this immuneACCESS table with in-frame rearrangements only. Some clones are missing; in checked studies, unresolved V genes explain under half, and the rest has no known cause. Clonal size and the V and J genes are those of that table, whereas D and trimming came from the DNA. For this sample there are about 110,000 clones; 70% to 90% appear just once. The top ten clonotypes cover 4.5% to 5.5% of the sample.

Sequencing used peripheral blood, obtained 28 days after the second AZD1222 dose. The receptor was derived from an adult who received the AZD1222 COVID-19 vaccine. The sequence is built from TRBV7-9 and TRBJ2-7, and TRBD1 aligns with 8 junction nucleotides. The CDR3 reads as follows: CASSYDRGTYEQYF. The sequence in DNA is TGTGCCAGCAGCTACGACAGGGGAACCTACGAGCAGTACTTC.